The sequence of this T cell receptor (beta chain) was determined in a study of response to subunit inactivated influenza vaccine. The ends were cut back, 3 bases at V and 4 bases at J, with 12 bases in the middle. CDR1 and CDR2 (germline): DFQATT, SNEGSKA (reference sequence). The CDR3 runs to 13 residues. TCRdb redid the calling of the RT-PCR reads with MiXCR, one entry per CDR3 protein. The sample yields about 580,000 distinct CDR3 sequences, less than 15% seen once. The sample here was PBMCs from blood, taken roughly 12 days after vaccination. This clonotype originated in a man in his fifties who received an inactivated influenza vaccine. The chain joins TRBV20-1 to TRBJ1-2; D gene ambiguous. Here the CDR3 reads CSASNANIYGYTF. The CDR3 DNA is TGCAGTGCTAGTAACGCCAATATCTATGGCTACACCTTC.